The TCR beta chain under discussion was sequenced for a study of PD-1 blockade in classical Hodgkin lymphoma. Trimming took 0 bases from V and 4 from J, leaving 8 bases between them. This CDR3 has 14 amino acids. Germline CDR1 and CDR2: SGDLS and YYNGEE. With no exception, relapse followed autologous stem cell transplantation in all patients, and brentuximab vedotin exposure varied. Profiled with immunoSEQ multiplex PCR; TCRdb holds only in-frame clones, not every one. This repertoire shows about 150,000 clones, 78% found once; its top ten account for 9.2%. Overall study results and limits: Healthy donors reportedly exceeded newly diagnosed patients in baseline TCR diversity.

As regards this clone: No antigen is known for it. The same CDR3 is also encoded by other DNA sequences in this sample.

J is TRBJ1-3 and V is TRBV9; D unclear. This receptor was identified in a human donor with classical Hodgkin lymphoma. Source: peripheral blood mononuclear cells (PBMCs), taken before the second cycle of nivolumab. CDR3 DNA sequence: TGTGCCAGCAGCGTAGTGGGGAGCGGAAACACCATATATTTT. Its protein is CASSVVGSGNTIYF.